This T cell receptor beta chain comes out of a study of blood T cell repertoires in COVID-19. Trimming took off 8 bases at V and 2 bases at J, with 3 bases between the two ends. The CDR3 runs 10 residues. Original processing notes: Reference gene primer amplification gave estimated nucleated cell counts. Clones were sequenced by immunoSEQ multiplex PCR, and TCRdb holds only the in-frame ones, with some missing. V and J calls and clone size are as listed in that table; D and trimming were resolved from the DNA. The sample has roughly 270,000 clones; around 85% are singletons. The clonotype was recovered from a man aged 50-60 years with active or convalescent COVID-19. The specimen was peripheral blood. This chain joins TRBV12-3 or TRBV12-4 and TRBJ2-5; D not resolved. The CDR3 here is CASAQETQYF. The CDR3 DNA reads TGTGCCAGCGCGCAAGAGACCCAGTACTTC.